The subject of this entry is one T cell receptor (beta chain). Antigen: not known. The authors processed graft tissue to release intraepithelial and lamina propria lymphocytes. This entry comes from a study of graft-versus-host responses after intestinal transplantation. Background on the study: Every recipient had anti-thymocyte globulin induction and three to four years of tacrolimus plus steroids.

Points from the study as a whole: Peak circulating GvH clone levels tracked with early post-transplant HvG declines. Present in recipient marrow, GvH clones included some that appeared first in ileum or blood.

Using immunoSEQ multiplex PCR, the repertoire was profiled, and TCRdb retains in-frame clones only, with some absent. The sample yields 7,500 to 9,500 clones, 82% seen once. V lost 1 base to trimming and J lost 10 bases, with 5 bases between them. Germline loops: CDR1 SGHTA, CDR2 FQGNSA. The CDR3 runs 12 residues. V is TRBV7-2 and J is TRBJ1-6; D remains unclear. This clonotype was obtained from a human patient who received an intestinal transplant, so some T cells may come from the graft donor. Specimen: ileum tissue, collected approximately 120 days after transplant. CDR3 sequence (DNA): TGTGCCAGCAGCTTAGAAGGATCACCCCTCCACTTT. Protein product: CASSLEGSPLHF.